This is a list of T cell receptor beta chains from one sample in a study of blood T cells in healthy people across ages. TCRdb reanalysed the 5' RACE reads using MiXCR and keeps one entry per CDR3 protein. In the table there are some 710,000 distinct CDR3 sequences, roughly 20% of which are singletons. The sequenced sample was blood. These receptor sequences come from a man in his 70s in good health. The CDR3 runs from the conserved cysteine through the conserved F or W. Each record gives: V gene, CDR3 protein.

V: TRBV27
CDR3: CASSSPTIRADTQYF

V: TRBV6-5
CDR3: CASSYALAGGQGSYNEQFF

V: TRBV20-1
CDR3: CSAQGRNTEAFF

V: TRBV7-9
CDR3: CASSWGLAGSTDTQYF

V: TRBV5-1
CDR3: CASSLNPFIRQRTSVYEQYF

V: TRBV20-1
CDR3: CSASTETQYF

V: TRBV4-1
CDR3: CASSQDISGQGAKETQYF

V: TRBV20-1
CDR3: CSARDPQLLNEKLFF

V: TRBV14
CDR3: CASSQLTQGAFGAGELFF

V: TRBV27
CDR3: CASSLFGGLAGGADYNEQFF

V: TRBV29-1
CDR3: CSVEVGQLNYGYTF

V: TRBV5-5
CDR3: CASRPLTGDEQFF

V: TRBV20-1
CDR3: CSAQGDLFTDTQYF

V: TRBV29-1
CDR3: CSTASGSYEQYF

V: TRBV14
CDR3: CASSQEASFRGNEQFF

V: TRBV10-3
CDR3: CAIRRVKTAGRVDYTF

V: TRBV7-9
CDR3: CATSPAQGAQHF

V: TRBV6-1
CDR3: CASNWDSQETQYF

V: TRBV29-1
CDR3: CSVVGYEQFF

V: TRBV29-1
CDR3: CSVEGLAGVPRNEQFF

V: TRBV7-9
CDR3: CASSLEHYGIDEQFF

V: TRBV11-2
CDR3: CASSLFGVTEAFF

V: TRBV29-1
CDR3: CSVPTLADTQYF

V: TRBV28
CDR3: CASRDSFLNEQFF

V: TRBV20-1
CDR3: CSARARTGGYGGYTF

V: TRBV5-1
CDR3: CASSPKTGTGVETQYF

V: TRBV4-2
CDR3: CASSQDGLGGQETQYF

V: TRBV12-5
CDR3: CASGQPGTSGNNEQFF

V: TRBV5-1
CDR3: CASSWDTLTNEKLFF

V: TRBV28
CDR3: CASSLGSGLDTEAFF

V: TRBV28
CDR3: CASTSPGQRLSYEQYF

V: TRBV10-2
CDR3: CASRLRGGSDTQYF

V: TRBV20-1
CDR3: CSARGLDTGELFF

V: TRBV14
CDR3: CASSPVPYGTQYF

V: TRBV29-1
CDR3: CSVDRGADTQYF

V: TRBV7-9
CDR3: CASSPRLRQGPPETQYF

V: TRBV7-2
CDR3: CASSLRAWEKLFF

V: TRBV5-1
CDR3: CASSSPTDSGNTIYF

V: TRBV11-2
CDR3: CASSLGVGAMETQYF

V: TRBV9
CDR3: CASSVLPNYGYTF

V: TRBV28
CDR3: CASSSPDGIIQETQYF

V: TRBV10-3
CDR3: CAIRMAGRNTGELFF

V: TRBV6-6
CDR3: CASRQTEYGYTF

V: TRBV12-3/TRBV12-4
CDR3: CASSQDRGQAFF

V: TRBV19
CDR3: CATLRQGATEAFF

V: TRBV10-3
CDR3: CAISGTGIHEQYF

V: TRBV20-1
CDR3: CSATLDSSTDTQYF

V: TRBV6-5
CDR3: CVTKGPGAFGGYTF

V: TRBV29-1
CDR3: CSVGTGSTDTQYF

V: TRBV29-1
CDR3: CSVRGTGRDEQYF

V: TRBV11-2
CDR3: CASSLGSGRVNEQFF

V: TRBV20-1
CDR3: CSGTPDTDTQYF

V: TRBV10-3
CDR3: CAISDSGVRSHNERFF